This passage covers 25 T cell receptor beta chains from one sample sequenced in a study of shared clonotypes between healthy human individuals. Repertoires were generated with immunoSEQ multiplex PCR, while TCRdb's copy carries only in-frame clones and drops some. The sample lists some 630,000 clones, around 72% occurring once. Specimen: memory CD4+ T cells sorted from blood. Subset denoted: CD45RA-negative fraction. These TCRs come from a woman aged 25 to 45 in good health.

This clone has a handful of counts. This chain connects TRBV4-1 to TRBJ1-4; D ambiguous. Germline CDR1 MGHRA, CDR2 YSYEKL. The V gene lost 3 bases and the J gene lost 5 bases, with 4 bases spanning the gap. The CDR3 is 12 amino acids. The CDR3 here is CASSQTNEKLFF. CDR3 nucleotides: TGCGCCAGCAGCCAGACAAATGAAAAACTGTTTTTT.

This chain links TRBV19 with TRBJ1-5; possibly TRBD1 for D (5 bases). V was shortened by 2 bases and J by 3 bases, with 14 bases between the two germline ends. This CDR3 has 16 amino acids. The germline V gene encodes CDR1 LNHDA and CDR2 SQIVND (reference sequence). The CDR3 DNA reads TGTGCCAGTAGTATAAGGGGTTCCAGGATCAATCAGCCCCAGCATTTT. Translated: CASSIRGSRINQPQHF.

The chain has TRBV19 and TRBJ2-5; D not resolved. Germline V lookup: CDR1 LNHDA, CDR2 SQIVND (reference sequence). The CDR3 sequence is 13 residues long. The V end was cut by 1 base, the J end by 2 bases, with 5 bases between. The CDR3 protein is CASSIAQQETQYF. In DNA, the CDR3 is TGTGCCAGTAGTATAGCCCAGCAAGAGACCCAGTACTTC.

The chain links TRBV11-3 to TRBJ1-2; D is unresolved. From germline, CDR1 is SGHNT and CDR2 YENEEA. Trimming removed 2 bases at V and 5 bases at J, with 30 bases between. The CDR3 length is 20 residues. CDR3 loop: CASSLSASSFVVGFGYGYTF. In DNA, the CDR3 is TGTGCCAGCAGCTTATCAGCATCCTCCTTCGTGGTGGGCTTTGGGTATGGCTACACCTTC.

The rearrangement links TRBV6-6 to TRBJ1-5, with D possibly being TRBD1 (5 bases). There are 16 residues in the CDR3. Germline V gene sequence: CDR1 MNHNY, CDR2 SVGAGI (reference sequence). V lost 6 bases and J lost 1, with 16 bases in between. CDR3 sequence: CASRTEQTGSNQPQHF. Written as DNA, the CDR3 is TGTGCCAGCAGGACGGAGCAAACAGGCAGCAATCAGCCCCAGCATTTT.

CDR3 in amino acids: CASSSRQAAGLGNTIYF. The DNA for the CDR3 is TGCGCCAGCAGCTCTCGACAGGCCGCAGGGTTGGGAAACACCATATATTTT. This chain joins TRBV5-1 and TRBJ1-3; tentatively, D is TRBD1 (6 bases). Germline V gene data show CDR1 as SGHRS and CDR2 as YFSETQ. V was pared by 3 bases and J by 4 bases, with 20 bases between. This CDR3 comprises 17 residues. The full variable domain, completed using reference TRBV5-1 and TRBJ1-3, is KAGVTQTPRYLIKTRGQQVTLSCSPISGHRSVSWYQQTPGQGLQFLFEYFSETQRNKGNFPGRFSGRQFSNSRSEMNVSTLELGDSALYLCASSSRQAAGLGNTIYFGEGSWLTVV.

In DNA form, the CDR3 reads TGTGCCAGCAACCAGGGGGCGAACACCGGGGAGCTGTTTTTT. Translated, it gives CASNQGANTGELFF. V gene TRBV2 combines with J gene TRBJ2-2; TRBD1 matches at 7 bases. Trimming at V came to 7 bases and at J to 0 bases, leaving 2 bases not matched to a gene. Germline V gene sequence: CDR1 SNHLY, CDR2 FYNNEI. There are 14 residues in the CDR3. The full variable domain, completed using reference TRBV2 and TRBJ2-2, is EPEVTQTPSHQVTQMGQEVILRCVPISNHLYFYWYRQILGQKVEFLVSFYNNEISEKSEIFDDQFSVERPDGSNFTLKIRSTKLEDSAMYFCASNQGANTGELFFGEGSRLTVL.

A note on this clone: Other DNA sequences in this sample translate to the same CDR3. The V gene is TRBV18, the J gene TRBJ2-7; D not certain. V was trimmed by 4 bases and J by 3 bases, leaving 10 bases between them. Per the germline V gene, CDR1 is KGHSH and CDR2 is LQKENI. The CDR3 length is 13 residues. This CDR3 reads CASSLAHDYEQYF. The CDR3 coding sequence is TGTGCCAGCTCACTAGCTCACGACTACGAGCAGTACTTC.

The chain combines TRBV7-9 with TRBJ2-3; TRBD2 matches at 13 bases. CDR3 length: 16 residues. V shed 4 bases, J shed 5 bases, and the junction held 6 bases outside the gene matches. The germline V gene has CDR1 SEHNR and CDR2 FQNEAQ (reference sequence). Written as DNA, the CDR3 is TGTGCCAGCAGCTCACTAGCGGGAGGGGCGGGAGATACGCAGTATTTT. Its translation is CASSSLAGGAGDTQYF.

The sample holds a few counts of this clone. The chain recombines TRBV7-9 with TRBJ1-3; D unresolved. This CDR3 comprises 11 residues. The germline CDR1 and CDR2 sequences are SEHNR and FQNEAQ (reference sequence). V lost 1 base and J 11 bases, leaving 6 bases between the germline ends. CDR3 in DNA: TGTGCCAGCAGCTTAGTGGACGCCATATATTTT. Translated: CASSLVDAIYF. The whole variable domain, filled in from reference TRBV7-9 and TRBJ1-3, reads DTGVSQNPRHKITKRGQNVTFRCDPISEHNRLYWYRQTLGQGPEFLTYFQNEAQLEKSRLLSDRFSAERPKGSFSTLEIQRTEQGDSAMYLCASSLVDAIYFGEGSWLTVV.

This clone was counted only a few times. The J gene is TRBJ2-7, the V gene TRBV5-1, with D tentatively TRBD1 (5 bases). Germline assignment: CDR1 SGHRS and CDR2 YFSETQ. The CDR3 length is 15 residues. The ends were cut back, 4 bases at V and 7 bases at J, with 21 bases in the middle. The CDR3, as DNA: TGCGCCAGCAGCCCAAATAGCCAGGGTACAAGAGAGCAGTACTTC. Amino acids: CASSPNSQGTREQYF.

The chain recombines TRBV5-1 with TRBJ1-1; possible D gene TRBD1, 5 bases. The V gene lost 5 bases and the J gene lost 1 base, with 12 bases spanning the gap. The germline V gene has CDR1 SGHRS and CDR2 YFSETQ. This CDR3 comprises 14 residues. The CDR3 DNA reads TGCGCCAGCAGAATCGACGACAGGAACACTGAAGCTTTCTTT. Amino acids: CASRIDDRNTEAFF.

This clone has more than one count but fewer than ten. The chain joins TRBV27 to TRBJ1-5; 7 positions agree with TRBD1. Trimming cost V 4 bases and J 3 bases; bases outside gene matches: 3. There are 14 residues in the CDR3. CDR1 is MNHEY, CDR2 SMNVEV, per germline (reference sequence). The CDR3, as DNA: TGTGCCAGCAGTTACAGGGGTCCCAATCAGCCCCAGCATTTT. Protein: CASSYRGPNQPQHF.

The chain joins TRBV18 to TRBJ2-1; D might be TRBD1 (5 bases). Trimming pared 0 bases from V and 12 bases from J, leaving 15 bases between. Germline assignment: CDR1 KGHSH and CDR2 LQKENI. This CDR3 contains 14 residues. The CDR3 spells CASSPPETASGQFF. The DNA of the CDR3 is TGTGCCAGCTCACCACCGGAGACAGCCTCCGGGCAGTTCTTC. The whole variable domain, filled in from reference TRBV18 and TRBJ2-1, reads NAGVMQNPRHLVRRRGQEARLRCSPMKGHSHVYWYRQLPEEGLKFMVYLQKENIIDESGMPKERFSAEFPKEGPSILRIQQVVRGDSAAYFCASSPPETASGQFFGPGTRLTVL.

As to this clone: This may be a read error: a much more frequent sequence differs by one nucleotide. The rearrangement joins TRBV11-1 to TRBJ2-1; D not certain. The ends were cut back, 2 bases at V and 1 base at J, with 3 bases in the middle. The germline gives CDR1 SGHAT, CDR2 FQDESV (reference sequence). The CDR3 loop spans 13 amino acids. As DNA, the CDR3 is TGTGCCAGCAGCTTACAATCCTACAATGAGCAGTTCTTC. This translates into CASSLQSYNEQFF.

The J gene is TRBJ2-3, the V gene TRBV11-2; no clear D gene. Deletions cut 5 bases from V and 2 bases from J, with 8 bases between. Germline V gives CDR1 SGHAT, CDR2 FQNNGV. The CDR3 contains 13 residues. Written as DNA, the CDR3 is TGTGCCAGCAGCCGTCCCAACACAGATACGCAGTATTTT. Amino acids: CASSRPNTDTQYF.

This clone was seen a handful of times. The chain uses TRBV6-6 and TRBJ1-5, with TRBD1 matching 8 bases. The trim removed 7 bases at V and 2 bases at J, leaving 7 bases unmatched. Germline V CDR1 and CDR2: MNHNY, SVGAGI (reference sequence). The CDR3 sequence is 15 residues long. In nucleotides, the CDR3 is TGTGCCAGCACCAGGACAGGGCTTGGCAATCAGCCCCAGCATTTT. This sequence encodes CASTRTGLGNQPQHF.

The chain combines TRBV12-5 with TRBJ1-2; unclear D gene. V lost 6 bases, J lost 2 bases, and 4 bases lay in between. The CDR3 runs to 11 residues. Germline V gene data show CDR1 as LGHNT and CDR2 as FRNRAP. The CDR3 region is CASGLNYGYTF. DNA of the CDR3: TGTGCTAGTGGCCTGAACTATGGCTACACCTTC.

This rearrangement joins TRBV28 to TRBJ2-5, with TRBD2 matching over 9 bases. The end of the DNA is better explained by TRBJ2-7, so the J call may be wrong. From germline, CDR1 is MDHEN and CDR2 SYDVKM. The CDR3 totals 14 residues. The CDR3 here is CASRVAGANYEQYF. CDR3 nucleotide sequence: TGTGCCAGCAGGGTAGCGGGAGCTAACTACGAGCAGTACTTC.

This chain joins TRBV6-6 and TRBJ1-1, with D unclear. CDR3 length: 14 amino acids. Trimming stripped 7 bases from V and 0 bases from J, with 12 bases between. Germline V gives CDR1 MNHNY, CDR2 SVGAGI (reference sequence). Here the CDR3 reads CASTWSHLNTEAFF. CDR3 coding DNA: TGTGCCAGCACGTGGAGTCACTTGAACACTGAAGCTTTCTTT.

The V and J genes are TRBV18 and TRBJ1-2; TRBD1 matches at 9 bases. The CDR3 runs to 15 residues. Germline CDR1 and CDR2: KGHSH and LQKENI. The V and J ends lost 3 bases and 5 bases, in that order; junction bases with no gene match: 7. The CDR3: CASSPGTGLDYGYTF. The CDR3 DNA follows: TGTGCCAGCTCACCGGGGACAGGGCTCGATTATGGCTACACCTTC.

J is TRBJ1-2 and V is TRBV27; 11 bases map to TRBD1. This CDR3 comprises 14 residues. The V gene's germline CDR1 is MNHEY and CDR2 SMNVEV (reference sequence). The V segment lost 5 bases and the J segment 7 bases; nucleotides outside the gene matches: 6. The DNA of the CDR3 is TGTGCCAGCAGTCCGCGGACAGGGGGCTTTGGCTACACCTTC. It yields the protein CASSPRTGGFGYTF.

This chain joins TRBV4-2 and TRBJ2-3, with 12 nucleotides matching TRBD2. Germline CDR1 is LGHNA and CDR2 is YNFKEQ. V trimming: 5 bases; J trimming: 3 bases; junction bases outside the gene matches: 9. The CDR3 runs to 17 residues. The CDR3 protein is CASSARLAGALTDTQYF. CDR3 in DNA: TGTGCCAGCAGCGCAAGACTAGCGGGAGCTTTAACAGATACGCAGTATTTT.

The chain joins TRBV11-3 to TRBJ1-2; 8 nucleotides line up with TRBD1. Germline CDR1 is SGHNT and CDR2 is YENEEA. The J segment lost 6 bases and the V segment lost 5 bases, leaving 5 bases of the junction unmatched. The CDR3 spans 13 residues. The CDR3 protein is CASSSGQGHGYTF. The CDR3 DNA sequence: TGTGCCAGCAGCAGCGGACAGGGTCATGGCTACACCTTC.

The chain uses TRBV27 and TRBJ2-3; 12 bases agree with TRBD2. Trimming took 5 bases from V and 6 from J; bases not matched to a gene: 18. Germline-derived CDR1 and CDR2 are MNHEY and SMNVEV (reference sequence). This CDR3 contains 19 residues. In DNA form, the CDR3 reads TGTGCCAGCAGTACCCCCCCCTGGACTAGCGGGACCCCGTGGGATACGCAGTATTTT. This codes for CASSTPPWTSGTPWDTQYF.